These 24 T cell receptor beta chains came from one sample sequenced in a study of blood T cells in healthy people across ages. The use of a sample-barcoded 5' primer and a J-beta primer mix characterized a second PCR of roughly 7 to 11 cycles. Each CDR3 protein is one row after TCRdb ran MiXCR on the 5' RACE reads. Here the sample spans approximately 1,100,000 distinct CDR3 sequences, under 45% being singletons. Sequencing was done on a sample of blood. The receptors were gathered from a woman aged 55-75 years in good health.

Only a few counts were recorded for this clonotype. CDR3 bases: TGTGCCAGCAGCTTAGTTTCCAGCGGGGATGCCTACGAGCAGTACTTC. Protein sequence: CASSLVSSGDAYEQYF. The rearrangement links TRBV11-2 to TRBJ2-7, with TRBD2 identical over 7 bases. Per the germline V gene, CDR1 is SGHAT and CDR2 is FQNNGV. The CDR3 length is 16 residues. Germline trimming cut 1 base from V and 2 bases from J; bases unmatched to any gene: 8. The full variable domain, rest sourced from reference TRBV11-2 and TRBJ2-7, is EAGVAQSPRYKIIEKRQSVAFWCNPISGHATLYWYQQILGQGPKLLIQFQNNGVVDDSQLPKDRFSAERLKGVDSTLKIQPAKLEDSAVYLCASSLVSSGDAYEQYFGPGTRLTVT.

The chain is built from TRBV28 and TRBJ2-1; 9 bases are a match to TRBD1. The V gene end was trimmed by 3 bases and the J gene end by 10 bases; junction bases not matched to a gene: 10. CDR1 and CDR2 (germline): MDHEN, SYDVKM. This CDR3 region has 15 residues. The CDR3 here is CASSFWTGAGGEQFF. In DNA form, the CDR3 reads TGTGCCAGCAGTTTTTGGACAGGGGCAGGAGGGGAGCAGTTCTTC.

A few counts support this clonotype. The CDR3 loop reads CASSNGVAISSVQYF. The CDR3, as DNA: TGTGCCAGCAGTAACGGGGTAGCCATCTCATCGGTTCAGTACTTC. The chain carries TRBV6-5 and TRBJ2-7; possibly TRBD2 for D (5 bases). Germline-derived CDR1 and CDR2 are MNHEY and SVGAGI. Trimming stripped 5 bases from V and 10 bases from J, with 24 bases between. This CDR3 is 15 amino acids long.

The chain uses TRBV3-1 and TRBJ2-5; D possibly corresponds to TRBD1 (6 bases). The CDR3 is 15 residues long. The V gene lost 4 bases and the J gene lost 11 bases, with 23 bases spanning the gap. Germline CDR1 reads LGHDT; CDR2 reads YNNKEL (reference sequence). CDR3 DNA sequence: TGTGCCAGCAGCCTACAGGGCTACCCCAATAATGAGCAGTACTTC. Its protein product is CASSLQGYPNNEQYF.

This chain links TRBV4-2 with TRBJ2-3, with 7 nucleotides matching TRBD2. Trimming removed 1 base from V and 14 bases from J; junction bases left unmatched: 21. Germline assignment: CDR1 LGHNA and CDR2 YNFKEQ. CDR3 length equals 17 residues. CDR3: CASSQGASGTTAPPPYF. For the CDR3, the DNA is TGTGCCAGCAGCCAAGGAGCCTCCGGGACTACAGCGCCCCCTCCGTATTTT.

In its sample, this clonotype was seen many times. Germline and junction disagree at one end, which may indicate a read error. The CDR3 bases are TGTGCCAGCAGTGTATCGACTGCCAATGAGCAGTTCTTC. This sequence encodes CASSVSTANEQFF. The chain is built from TRBV27 and TRBJ2-1; D is uncertain. The CDR3 contains 13 residues. Germline V gene lookup returns CDR1 MNHEY and CDR2 SMNVEV (reference sequence).

This clonotype was seen repeatedly, ten times or more. The V gene is TRBV7-9, the J gene TRBJ2-7, with 9 bases lining up with TRBD2. Germline V lookup: CDR1 SEHNR, CDR2 FQNEAQ (reference sequence). Germline trimming cut 2 bases from V and 5 bases from J; bases unmatched to any gene: 7. The CDR3 is 15 amino acids. CDR3 protein: CASSLLAGGPNEQYF. For the CDR3, the DNA is TGTGCCAGCAGCTTATTGGCGGGAGGGCCGAACGAGCAGTACTTC.

The CDR3 nucleotides are TGCAGTGCTAGCCCCCAGCTGGGGGAGACCCAGTACTTC. Encoded protein: CSASPQLGETQYF. The rearrangement uses TRBV20-1 and TRBJ2-5; the D is unclear. This CDR3 contains 13 residues. Trimming stripped 3 bases from V and 5 bases from J, with 13 bases between. The germline V gene encodes CDR1 DFQATT and CDR2 SNEGSKA (reference sequence).

J is TRBJ2-5 and V is TRBV15; 11 bases align to TRBD2. CDR3 length: 16 amino acids. Germline loops: CDR1 LNHNV, CDR2 YYDKDF (reference sequence). V lost 6 bases and J lost 11; bases outside the gene matches: 17. DNA for the CDR3: TGTGCCACCAGTACCCCTACTAGCGGGAGTTCGAATGAGCAGTACTTC. This translates into CATSTPTSGSSNEQYF.

The chain is built from TRBV6-1 and TRBJ2-7; D tentatively reads TRBD1 or TRBD2 (5 bases each). V was pared by 6 bases and J by 4 bases, with 10 bases between. Per germline, CDR1 MNHNS and CDR2 SASEGT. The CDR3 is made up of 12 amino acids. CDR3 residues: CASSEGWYEQYF. The DNA for the CDR3 is TGTGCCAGCAGCGAGGGGTGGTACGAGCAGTACTTC.

V is TRBV20-1 and J is TRBJ1-2; 9 bases are shared with TRBD1. The J segment lost 4 bases and the V segment lost 5 bases, leaving 8 bases of the junction unmatched. The CDR3 sequence is 14 residues long. From germline, CDR1 is DFQATT and CDR2 SNEGSKA (reference sequence). The CDR3 coding sequence is TGCAGTGCTGGGACAGGGCGAGAGGCCTATGGCTACACCTTC. This gives the protein CSAGTGREAYGYTF.

Ten or more counts support this clonotype. This chain joins TRBV27 and TRBJ2-7; D not certain. V gave up 3 bases and J gave up 3 bases, with 9 bases separating them. The CDR3 covers 13 residues. CDR1 and CDR2 from the germline V gene are MNHEY and SMNVEV (reference sequence). This chain's CDR3 is CASSLSPGYEQYF. CDR3 sequence (DNA): TGTGCCAGCAGTTTGTCTCCGGGCTACGAGCAGTACTTC.

This clonotype was seen only once. A junction boundary mismatches the germline segment, possibly from a read error. V and J are TRBV9 and TRBJ2-5, with D perhaps matching TRBD1 or TRBD2 (5 bases each). This CDR3 comprises 13 residues. From germline, CDR1 is SGDLS and CDR2 YYNGEE. This CDR3 reads CASSGGRQEIQYF. The CDR3 DNA reads as TGTGCCAGCAGCGGGGGACGCCAAGAGATCCAGTACTTC.

The chain combines TRBV28 with TRBJ1-2, with TRBD1 matching 7 bases. CDR1 and CDR2 (germline): MDHEN, SYDVKM. After removal of 8 bases from V and 1 base from J, the junction contained 10 bases not matched to a gene. This CDR3 has 15 residues. In nucleotides, the CDR3 is TGTGCCAGCCAGGGACAGTCCTTCCTTAACTATGGCTACACCTTC. It specifies CASQGQSFLNYGYTF.

The genes are TRBV9 and TRBJ2-7, with TRBD2 as a possible D gene (5 bases). Near its end, the DNA agrees better with TRBJ2-5, so the J call may be wrong. The CDR3 is 14 residues long. The germline gives CDR1 SGDLS, CDR2 YYNGEE. The CDR3: CASSVEGERETQYF. The DNA of the CDR3 is TGTGCCAGCAGCGTAGAGGGTGAGCGGGAGACCCAGTACTTC.

This clonotype was counted between two and nine times. The chain combines TRBV20-1 with TRBJ2-5; maybe TRBD2 (6 bases). Germline assignment: CDR1 DFQATT and CDR2 SNEGSKA (reference sequence). The germline V and J ends were trimmed by 6 bases and 1 base, with 24 bases remaining between them. CDR3 length: 17 residues. The CDR3 DNA is TGCAGTGCGAGAATGAACTACCGCCGGGACTTCCAAGAGACCCAGTACTTC. It yields the protein CSARMNYRRDFQETQYF.

The gene calls are TRBV5-1 and TRBJ2-5, with 7 bases matching TRBD1. Germline trimming cut 3 bases from V and 4 bases from J; bases unmatched to any gene: 6. CDR3 length: 14 residues. Germline CDR1 and CDR2: SGHRS and YFSETQ. As DNA, the CDR3 is TGCGCCAGCAGCTCACCGACAGGGTCAGAGACCCAGTACTTC. This codes for CASSSPTGSETQYF.

This clonotype was seen only a few times. This chain connects TRBV7-9 to TRBJ2-7; 14 bases align to TRBD2. Germline CDR1 and CDR2: SEHNR and FQNEAQ (reference sequence). The CDR3 has 19 amino acids. V shed 4 bases, J shed 0 bases, and the junction held 11 bases outside the gene matches. CDR3 sequence (DNA): TGTGCCAGCAGCTACGCCGGGACTAGCGGGAGAACCAGCTCCTACGAGCAGTACTTC. Translating gives CASSYAGTSGRTSSYEQYF.

The chain joins TRBV4-1 to TRBJ1-6, with TRBD1 identical over 10 bases. Trimming removed 3 bases from V and 14 bases from J; junction bases left unmatched: 10. The CDR3 runs 15 residues. The V gene's germline CDR1 is MGHRA and CDR2 YSYEKL. The CDR3 region has the DNA TGCGCCAGCAGCCAGGACAGGGGGGGACTTTCGGCCCTCCACTTT. The encoded protein is CASSQDRGGLSALHF.

In this sample, this clonotype turned up a few times. The chain carries TRBV27 and TRBJ2-5; 14 bases line up with TRBD2. The J call could be wrong; TRBJ2-7 is a better fit for the DNA end. The CDR3 is 18 residues long. Germline assignment: CDR1 MNHEY and CDR2 SMNVEV (reference sequence). The DNA for the CDR3 is TGTGCCAGCAGTTTATCGGGACTAGCGGGAGTGAGAGTATACGAGCAGTACTTC. Translating gives CASSLSGLAGVRVYEQYF.

The chain joins TRBV7-2 to TRBJ2-7; the D call may be TRBD1 or TRBD2 (5 bases each). The germline V gene encodes CDR1 SGHTA and CDR2 FQGNSA. The CDR3 has 16 residues. Trimming shortened V by 0 bases and J by 6 bases, and 18 bases separated the two germline ends. CDR3 region: CASSLALGVKGAEQYF. The CDR3 DNA reads as TGTGCCAGCAGCTTAGCGCTGGGGGTCAAGGGAGCCGAGCAGTACTTC.

This chain uses TRBV29-1 with TRBJ2-1; D is unresolved. Trimming pared 8 bases from V and 0 bases from J, leaving 11 bases between. The CDR3 totals 13 residues. Germline CDR1 SQVTM, CDR2 ANQGSEA. CDR3 protein: CSTFGSSYNEQFF. In DNA form, the CDR3 reads TGCAGCACCTTCGGCAGCTCCTACAATGAGCAGTTCTTC.

This CDR3 reads CASSQSRQTGSYEQYF. For the CDR3, the DNA is TGTGCCAGCAGCCAATCGCGTCAGACAGGTTCCTACGAGCAGTACTTC. The chain joins TRBV16 to TRBJ2-7; tentatively, D is TRBD1 (6 bases). V was trimmed by 0 bases and J by 1 base, leaving 13 bases between them. Looked up from germline, CDR1 is KGHSY and CDR2 is FQNENV. The length of the CDR3 is 16 residues.

The J gene is TRBJ2-1, the V gene TRBV21-1; the table's D gene call, TRBD2, was not cross checked with the DNA. TRBV21-1 is described as a pseudogene. The CDR3 runs 20 residues. In nucleotides, the CDR3 is TGTGCCAGCAGCAAAATTCAAGGAGGGACACTAGCGGGTTCCTACAATGAGCAGTTCTTC. This sequence encodes CASSKIQGGTLAGSYNEQFF.